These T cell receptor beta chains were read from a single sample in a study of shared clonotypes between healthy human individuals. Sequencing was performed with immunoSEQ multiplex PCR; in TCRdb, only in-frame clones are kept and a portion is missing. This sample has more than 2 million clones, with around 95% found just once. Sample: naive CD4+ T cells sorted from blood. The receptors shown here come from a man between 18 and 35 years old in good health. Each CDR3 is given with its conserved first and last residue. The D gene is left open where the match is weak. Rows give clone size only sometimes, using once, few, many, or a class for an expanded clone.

CDR3nt: TGTGCCAGCAGCCAAGATCTACCCTCGCACTACGAGCAGTACTTC
CDR3aa: CASSQDLPSHYEQYF
j_gene: TRBJ2-7
abundance: once
d_gene: -
v_gene: TRBV14

CDR3nt: TGTGCCAGCAGTTACTCTGCGACAGGGAGAGAGACCCAGTACTTC
CDR3aa: CASSYSATGRETQYF
j_gene: TRBJ2-5
abundance: -
d_gene: TRBD1
v_gene: TRBV6-5

CDR3nt: TGTGCCAGCAGCCCTTTTAGCGGGGAGTTACAAGAGACCCAGTACTTC
CDR3aa: CASSPFSGELQETQYF
j_gene: TRBJ2-5
abundance: -
d_gene: TRBD2
v_gene: TRBV28

CDR3nt: TGTGCCAGCAGGTCCCGCTCGGGCCTGAGCTCTGGAAACACCATATATTTT
CDR3aa: CASRSRSGLSSGNTIYF
j_gene: TRBJ1-3
abundance: -
d_gene: -
v_gene: TRBV13

CDR3nt: TGTGCCTGGAGTGTACTGCAGGGCCACGAGCAGTACTTC
CDR3aa: CAWSVLQGHEQYF
j_gene: TRBJ2-7
abundance: once
d_gene: -
v_gene: TRBV30

CDR3nt: TGTGCCAGCAGTGAGGGGGGAACAGATCCAGACATTCAGTACTTC
CDR3aa: CASSEGGTDPDIQYF
j_gene: TRBJ2-4
abundance: -
d_gene: -
v_gene: TRBV2

CDR3nt: TGTGCCAGCACCGCGGACGGATATATCGGGGGCTACACCTTC
CDR3aa: CASTADGYIGGYTF
j_gene: TRBJ1-2
abundance: -
d_gene: -
v_gene: TRBV2

CDR3nt: TGTGCCAGCAGCCCCGGACTAGCGGGGGCCTCCGAGCAGTTCTTC
CDR3aa: CASSPGLAGASEQFF
j_gene: TRBJ2-1
abundance: -
d_gene: TRBD2
v_gene: TRBV7-2

CDR3nt: TGTGCCAGCAGTTATGTCGGGGGGCTCGGCACTGAAGCTTTCTTT
CDR3aa: CASSYVGGLGTEAFF
j_gene: TRBJ1-1
abundance: once
d_gene: -
v_gene: TRBV6-5

CDR3nt: TGTGCCAGCAGTGATGGGGACGCTGACAATCAGCCCCAGCATTTT
CDR3aa: CASSDGDADNQPQHF
j_gene: TRBJ1-5
abundance: once
d_gene: -
v_gene: TRBV6-1

CDR3nt: TGTGCCAGCAGCTTACAGGGGATGAACACTGAAGCTTTCTTT
CDR3aa: CASSLQGMNTEAFF
j_gene: TRBJ1-1
abundance: -
d_gene: TRBD1
v_gene: TRBV5-4

CDR3nt: TGTGCCTCTGCGGTCGGGGCTTGGTACGAGCAGTACTTC
CDR3aa: CASAVGAWYEQYF
j_gene: TRBJ2-7
abundance: -
d_gene: -
v_gene: TRBV6-5

CDR3nt: TGTGCCAGCAGCCCTGGACTAGAGGGAAACACCATATATTTT
CDR3aa: CASSPGLEGNTIYF
j_gene: TRBJ1-3
abundance: -
d_gene: -
v_gene: TRBV9

CDR3nt: TGTGCCATCAGTGTGGTGGCTAGCGGGAGCTCCTACAATGAGCAGTTCTTC
CDR3aa: CAISVVASGSSYNEQFF
j_gene: TRBJ2-1
abundance: -
d_gene: TRBD2
v_gene: TRBV10-3

CDR3nt: TGTGCCATCAGCACCTTTACCCGGGGCGCGGATGGCTACACCTTC
CDR3aa: CAISTFTRGADGYTF
j_gene: TRBJ1-2
abundance: -
d_gene: -
v_gene: TRBV10-3

CDR3nt: TGTGCCAGCAGCTTGGGACAGGCCACCACAGATACGCAGTATTTT
CDR3aa: CASSLGQATTDTQYF
j_gene: TRBJ2-3
abundance: -
d_gene: TRBD1
v_gene: TRBV7-9

CDR3nt: TGTGCCAGTAGTATGAGTTTGGGGCAGTCGGTATATACGCAGTATTTT
CDR3aa: CASSMSLGQSVYTQYF
j_gene: TRBJ2-3
abundance: -
d_gene: -
v_gene: TRBV19

CDR3nt: TGCGCCAGCAGCTTATTATCACAGGTCTCTGGGGCCAACGTCCTGACTTTC
CDR3aa: CASSLLSQVSGANVLTF
j_gene: TRBJ2-6
abundance: once
d_gene: -
v_gene: TRBV5-1

CDR3nt: TGTGCCAGCAGCTTAGTACGCGGCTCCTACGAGCAGTACTTC
CDR3aa: CASSLVRGSYEQYF
j_gene: TRBJ2-7
abundance: -
d_gene: -
v_gene: TRBV7-2

CDR3nt: TGCGCCAGCAGCCAGGGTCAAGGGGGGTATGAGCAGTTCTTC
CDR3aa: CASSQGQGGYEQFF
j_gene: TRBJ2-1
abundance: -
d_gene: -
v_gene: TRBV4-1

CDR3nt: TGTGCCAGCAGCTTAGCATGGGGCTACACCTTC
CDR3aa: CASSLAWGYTF
j_gene: TRBJ1-2
abundance: -
d_gene: -
v_gene: TRBV7-2

CDR3nt: TGTGCCTGGAGTGTACAGCGGGAAAGCTCCTATAATTCACCCCTCCACTTT
CDR3aa: CAWSVQRESSYNSPLHF
j_gene: TRBJ1-6
abundance: once
d_gene: -
v_gene: TRBV30

CDR3nt: TGCGCCAGCAGCTTCCTTCGGGACAGGGAACGCACTGAGCAGTTCTTC
CDR3aa: CASSFLRDRERTEQFF
j_gene: TRBJ2-1
abundance: -
d_gene: TRBD1
v_gene: TRBV5-1

CDR3nt: TGTGCCAGCAGCCCTCTAGCGGGGGGTCGCACAGATACGCAGTATTTT
CDR3aa: CASSPLAGGRTDTQYF
j_gene: TRBJ2-3
abundance: -
d_gene: TRBD2
v_gene: TRBV7-2

CDR3nt: TGTGCCAGCAGTTATTCAGGTTACGGCGGTCGCGAGCAGTACTTC
CDR3aa: CASSYSGYGGREQYF
j_gene: TRBJ2-7
abundance: -
d_gene: -
v_gene: TRBV6-5

CDR3nt: TGCGCCAGCAGCTCGCAGGGGTCCTCTGGAAACACCATATATTTT
CDR3aa: CASSSQGSSGNTIYF
j_gene: TRBJ1-3
abundance: -
d_gene: -
v_gene: TRBV5-1

CDR3nt: TGTGCCTGGAGTGTACTAGGCGTCCTTAGCTCCTACGAGCAGTACTTC
CDR3aa: CAWSVLGVLSSYEQYF
j_gene: TRBJ2-7
abundance: -
d_gene: -
v_gene: TRBV30

CDR3nt: TGTGCCAGCCACCCCGCAGGAGCCTCGGAGACCCAGTACTTC
CDR3aa: CASHPAGASETQYF
j_gene: TRBJ2-5
abundance: -
d_gene: -
v_gene: TRBV28

CDR3nt: TGCGCCAGCAGCTTTGAAGGACAGGGGGCTCGGGAGACCCAGTACTTC
CDR3aa: CASSFEGQGARETQYF
j_gene: TRBJ2-5
abundance: -
d_gene: TRBD1
v_gene: TRBV5-1

CDR3nt: TGTGCCAGTAGGACAGTAGGCTCCTACAATGAGCAGTTCTTC
CDR3aa: CASRTVGSYNEQFF
j_gene: TRBJ2-1
abundance: -
d_gene: -
v_gene: TRBV19

CDR3nt: TGTGCCAGCAGCCCCGCGGGCACGCGGGGAGATACGCAGTATTTT
CDR3aa: CASSPAGTRGDTQYF
j_gene: TRBJ2-3
abundance: -
d_gene: -
v_gene: TRBV9

CDR3nt: TGCGCCAGCAGCGTGACTAGCGGGAGCCATGAGCAGTTCTTC
CDR3aa: CASSVTSGSHEQFF
j_gene: TRBJ2-1
abundance: -
d_gene: TRBD2
v_gene: TRBV10-1

CDR3nt: TGTGCCAGCAGCAAAGTGGCCCGTCGGGGCACTGAAGCTTTCTTT
CDR3aa: CASSKVARRGTEAFF
j_gene: TRBJ1-1
abundance: -
d_gene: -
v_gene: TRBV21-1

CDR3nt: TGTGCCAGCAGTTACCGGTACGAGCAGTACTTC
CDR3aa: CASSYRYEQYF
j_gene: TRBJ2-7
abundance: -
d_gene: -
v_gene: TRBV6-5

CDR3nt: TGTGCCAGCAGTCCCAGAGGGTACTCTGGAAACACCATATATTTT
CDR3aa: CASSPRGYSGNTIYF
j_gene: TRBJ1-3
abundance: -
d_gene: -
v_gene: TRBV6-5

CDR3nt: TGCGCCAGCAGCGTTGCCGGCGGGACAGTGAATGAAAAACTGTTTTTT
CDR3aa: CASSVAGGTVNEKLFF
j_gene: TRBJ1-4
abundance: -
d_gene: TRBD1
v_gene: TRBV5-1

CDR3nt: TGCGCCAGCAGCTTGGACGGACAGGGTATGACACCCCTCCACTTT
CDR3aa: CASSLDGQGMTPLHF
j_gene: TRBJ1-6
abundance: -
d_gene: TRBD1
v_gene: TRBV5-1

CDR3nt: TGTGCCAGCAGCGTAGCTCAGGCGAGAACTGAAGCTTTCTTT
CDR3aa: CASSVAQARTEAFF
j_gene: TRBJ1-1
abundance: -
d_gene: -
v_gene: TRBV9

CDR3nt: TGCGCCAGCAGTGACTTCGCCAGGGTGAGCACAGATACGCAGTATTTT
CDR3aa: CASSDFARVSTDTQYF
j_gene: TRBJ2-3
abundance: -
d_gene: -
v_gene: TRBV10-1

CDR3nt: TGTGCCAGCGGGCGGGGACTCCAAGAGACCCAGTACTTC
CDR3aa: CASGRGLQETQYF
j_gene: TRBJ2-5
abundance: -
d_gene: -
v_gene: TRBV6-1

CDR3nt: TGTGCCTGGAGAGAGGAGTACAATGAGCAGTTCTTC
CDR3aa: CAWREEYNEQFF
j_gene: TRBJ2-1
abundance: -
d_gene: -
v_gene: TRBV30

CDR3nt: TGTGCCAGCAGCTCGGGACTGGGTCCCCAGCCCCAGCATTTT
CDR3aa: CASSSGLGPQPQHF
j_gene: TRBJ1-5
abundance: -
d_gene: -
v_gene: TRBV7-2

CDR3nt: TGTGCCAGCAGCTTGGATCGTCAGGGGCATGGCTACACCTTC
CDR3aa: CASSLDRQGHGYTF
j_gene: TRBJ1-2
abundance: -
d_gene: -
v_gene: TRBV5-8

CDR3nt: TGTGCCAGCAGCCTAGTTGGGGGTAGCACAGATACGCAGTATTTT
CDR3aa: CASSLVGGSTDTQYF
j_gene: TRBJ2-3
abundance: -
d_gene: -
v_gene: TRBV11-2

CDR3nt: TGTGCCAGCAGTCGCCGGGACTCCCAGAGTGAGCAGTTCTTC
CDR3aa: CASSRRDSQSEQFF
j_gene: TRBJ2-1
abundance: once
d_gene: -
v_gene: TRBV27

CDR3nt: TGTGCCAGCAGCTTAGTAGGGAGCGGGAGGGACGAGCAGTACTTC
CDR3aa: CASSLVGSGRDEQYF
j_gene: TRBJ2-7
abundance: -
d_gene: TRBD2
v_gene: TRBV7-2

CDR3nt: TGTGCCTGGAGTCTCGGCTTCTACGAGCAGTACTTC
CDR3aa: CAWSLGFYEQYF
j_gene: TRBJ2-7
abundance: -
d_gene: -
v_gene: TRBV30

CDR3nt: TGTGCCAGCAGTGTTCAGGGGGCTGGGGAAGCTTTCTTT
CDR3aa: CASSVQGAGEAFF
j_gene: TRBJ1-1
abundance: -
d_gene: TRBD1
v_gene: TRBV2

CDR3nt: TGTGCCAGCTCACCAAATGTCGGACTCAATGGCTACACCTTC
CDR3aa: CASSPNVGLNGYTF
j_gene: TRBJ1-2
abundance: -
d_gene: -
v_gene: TRBV18

CDR3nt: TGTGCCAGCTCCCCAGTAAGATACGAGCAGTACTTC
CDR3aa: CASSPVRYEQYF
j_gene: TRBJ2-7
abundance: once
d_gene: -
v_gene: TRBV18

CDR3nt: TGCGCCAGCAGCCGAGGAGGGGGAGAGACCCAGTACTTC
CDR3aa: CASSRGGGETQYF
j_gene: TRBJ2-5
abundance: -
d_gene: -
v_gene: TRBV5-1

CDR3nt: TGTGCCTGGAACCGACAGACCTACGAGCAGTACTTC
CDR3aa: CAWNRQTYEQYF
j_gene: TRBJ2-7
abundance: -
d_gene: -
v_gene: TRBV30

CDR3nt: TGTGCCATCAGTGAGGTCGCAGGGGGCGCGGAGACCCAGTACTTC
CDR3aa: CAISEVAGGAETQYF
j_gene: TRBJ2-5
abundance: once
d_gene: TRBD1
v_gene: TRBV10-3

CDR3nt: TGTGCCAGCAGCTTAGCGCTAGCGGTAAGCTCCTACGAGCAGTACTTC
CDR3aa: CASSLALAVSSYEQYF
j_gene: TRBJ2-7
abundance: -
d_gene: TRBD2
v_gene: TRBV7-2

CDR3nt: TGTGCCAGCAGCTTAGGGGGACGGACCCAAGAGACCCAGTACTTC
CDR3aa: CASSLGGRTQETQYF
j_gene: TRBJ2-5
abundance: -
d_gene: -
v_gene: TRBV7-2